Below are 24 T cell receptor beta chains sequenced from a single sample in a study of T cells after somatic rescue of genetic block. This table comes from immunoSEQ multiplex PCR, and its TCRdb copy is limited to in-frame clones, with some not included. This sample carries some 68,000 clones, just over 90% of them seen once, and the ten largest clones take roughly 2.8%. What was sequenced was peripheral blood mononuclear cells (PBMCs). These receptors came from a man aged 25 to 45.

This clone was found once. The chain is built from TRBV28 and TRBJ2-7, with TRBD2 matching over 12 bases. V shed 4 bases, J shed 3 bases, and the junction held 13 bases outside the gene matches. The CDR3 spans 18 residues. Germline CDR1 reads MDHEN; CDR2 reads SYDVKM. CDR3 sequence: CASSSSRLAGVENYEQYF. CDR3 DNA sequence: TGTGCCAGCAGTTCAAGTCGACTAGCGGGAGTGGAAAACTACGAGCAGTACTTC.

DNA of the CDR3: TGTGCCAGCTCACCTTCTCAGACCACTGAAGCTTTCTTT. Protein: CASSPSQTTEAFF. The chain links TRBV18 to TRBJ1-1; D remains ambiguous. Germline V gene data show CDR1 as KGHSH and CDR2 as LQKENI. CDR3 length: 13 residues. Trimming left V 3 bases short and J 4 bases short, with 9 bases between.

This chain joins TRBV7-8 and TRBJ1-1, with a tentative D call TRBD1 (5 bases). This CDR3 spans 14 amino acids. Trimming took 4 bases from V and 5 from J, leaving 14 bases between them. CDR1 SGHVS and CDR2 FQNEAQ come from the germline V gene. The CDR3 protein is CASSSELGVTEAFF. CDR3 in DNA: TGTGCCAGCAGCTCAGAGCTAGGGGTTACTGAAGCTTTCTTT. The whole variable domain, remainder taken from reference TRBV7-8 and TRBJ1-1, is GAGVSQSPRYKVAKRGQDVALRCDPISGHVSLFWYQQALGQGPEFLTYFQNEAQLDKSGLPSDRFFAERPEGSVSTLKIQRTQQEDSAVYLCASSSELGVTEAFFGQGTRLTVV.

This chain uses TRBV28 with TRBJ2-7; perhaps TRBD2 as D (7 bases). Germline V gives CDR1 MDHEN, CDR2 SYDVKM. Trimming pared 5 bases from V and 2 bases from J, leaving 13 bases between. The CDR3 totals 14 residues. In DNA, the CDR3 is TGTGCCAGCAGTGTGGCGGGGGCCCCCTACGAGCAGTACTTC. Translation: CASSVAGAPYEQYF.

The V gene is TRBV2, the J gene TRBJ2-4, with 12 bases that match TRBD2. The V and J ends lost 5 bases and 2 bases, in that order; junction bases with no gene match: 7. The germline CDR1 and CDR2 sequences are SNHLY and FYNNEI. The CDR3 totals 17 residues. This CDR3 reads CASSTTSGGVTKNIQYF. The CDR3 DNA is TGTGCCAGCAGTACGACTAGCGGGGGAGTTACCAAAAACATTCAGTACTTC.

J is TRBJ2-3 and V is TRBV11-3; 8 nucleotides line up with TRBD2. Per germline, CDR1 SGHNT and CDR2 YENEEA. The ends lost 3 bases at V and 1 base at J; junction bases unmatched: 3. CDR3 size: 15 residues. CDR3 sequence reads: CASSFGSGGTDTQYF. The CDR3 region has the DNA TGTGCCAGCAGCTTTGGTAGCGGGGGCACAGATACGCAGTATTTT.

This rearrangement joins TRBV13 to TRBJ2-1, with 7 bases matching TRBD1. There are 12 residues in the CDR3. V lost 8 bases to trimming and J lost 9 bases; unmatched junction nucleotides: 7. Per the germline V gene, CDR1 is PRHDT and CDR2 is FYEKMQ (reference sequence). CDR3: CASGLTGVEQFF. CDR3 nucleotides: TGTGCCAGCGGCCTAACAGGGGTTGAGCAGTTCTTC.

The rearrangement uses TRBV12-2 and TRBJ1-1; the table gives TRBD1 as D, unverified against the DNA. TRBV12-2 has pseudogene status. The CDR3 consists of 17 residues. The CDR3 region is CASRFLWDRGPNTEAFF. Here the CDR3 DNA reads TGTGCAAGTCGCTTCCTTTGGGACAGGGGGCCTAACACTGAAGCTTTCTTT.

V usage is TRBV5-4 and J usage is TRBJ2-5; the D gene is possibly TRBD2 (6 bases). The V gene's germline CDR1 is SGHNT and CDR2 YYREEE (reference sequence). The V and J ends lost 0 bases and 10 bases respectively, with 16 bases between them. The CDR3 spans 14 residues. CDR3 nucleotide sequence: TGTGCCAGCAGCTTGGTAAGGGACTCGAGCTACCAGTACTTC. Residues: CASSLVRDSSYQYF. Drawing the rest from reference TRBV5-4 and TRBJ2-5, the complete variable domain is ETGVTQSPTHLIKTRGQQVTLRCSSQSGHNTVSWYQQALGQGPQFIFQYYREEENGRGNFPPRFSGLQFPNYSSELNVNALELDDSALYLCASSLVRDSSYQYFGPGTRLLVL.

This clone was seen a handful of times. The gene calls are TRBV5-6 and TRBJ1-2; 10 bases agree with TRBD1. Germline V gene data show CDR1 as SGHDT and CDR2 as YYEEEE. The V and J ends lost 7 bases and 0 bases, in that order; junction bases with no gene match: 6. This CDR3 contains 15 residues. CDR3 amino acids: CASGRDRGANYGYTF. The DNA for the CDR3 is TGTGCCAGCGGCCGGGACAGGGGAGCTAACTATGGCTACACCTTC.

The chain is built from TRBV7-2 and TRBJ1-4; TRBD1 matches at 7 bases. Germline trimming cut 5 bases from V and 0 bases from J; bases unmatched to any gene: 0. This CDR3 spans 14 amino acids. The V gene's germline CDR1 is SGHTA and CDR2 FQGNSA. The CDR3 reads CASSGTATNEKLFF. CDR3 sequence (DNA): TGTGCCAGCAGCGGGACAGCAACTAATGAAAAACTGTTTTTT.

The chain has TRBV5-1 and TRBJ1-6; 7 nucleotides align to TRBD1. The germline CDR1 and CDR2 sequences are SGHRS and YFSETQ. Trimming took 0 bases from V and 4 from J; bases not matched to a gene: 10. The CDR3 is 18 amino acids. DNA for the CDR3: TGCGCCAGCAGCTTGGCATCTCCGGGACAGAGATATAATTCACCCCTCCACTTT. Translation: CASSLASPGQRYNSPLHF. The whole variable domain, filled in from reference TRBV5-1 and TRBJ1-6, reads KAGVTQTPRYLIKTRGQQVTLSCSPISGHRSVSWYQQTPGQGLQFLFEYFSETQRNKGNFPGRFSGRQFSNSRSEMNVSTLELGDSALYLCASSLASPGQRYNSPLHFGNGTRLTVT.

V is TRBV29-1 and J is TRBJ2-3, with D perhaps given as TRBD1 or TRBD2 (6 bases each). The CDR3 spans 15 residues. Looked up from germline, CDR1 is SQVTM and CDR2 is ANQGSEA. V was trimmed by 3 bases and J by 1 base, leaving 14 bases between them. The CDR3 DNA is TGCAGCGTTGATAAGGGGGGAGGAGGCACAGATACGCAGTATTTT. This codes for CSVDKGGGGTDTQYF.

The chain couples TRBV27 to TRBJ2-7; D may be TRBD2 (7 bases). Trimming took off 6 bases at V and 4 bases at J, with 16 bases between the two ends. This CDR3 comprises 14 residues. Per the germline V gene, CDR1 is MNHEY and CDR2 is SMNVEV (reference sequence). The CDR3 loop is CASSSFGGAYEQYF. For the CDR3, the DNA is TGTGCCAGCAGCTCCTTTGGGGGGGCTTACGAGCAGTACTTC.

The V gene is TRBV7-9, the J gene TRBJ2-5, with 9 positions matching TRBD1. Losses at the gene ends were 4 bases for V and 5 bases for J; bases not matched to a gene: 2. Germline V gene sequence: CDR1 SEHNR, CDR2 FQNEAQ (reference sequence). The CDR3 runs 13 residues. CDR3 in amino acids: CASSSTGGETQYF. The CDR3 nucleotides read TGTGCCAGCAGCTCTACAGGGGGCGAGACCCAGTACTTC.

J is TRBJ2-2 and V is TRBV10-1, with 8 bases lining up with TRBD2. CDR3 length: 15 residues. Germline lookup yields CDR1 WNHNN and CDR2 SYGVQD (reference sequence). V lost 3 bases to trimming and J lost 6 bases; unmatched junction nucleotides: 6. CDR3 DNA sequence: TGCGCCAGCAGTGATCCAGCGGGAGTGCCCGGGGAGCTGTTTTTT. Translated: CASSDPAGVPGELFF.

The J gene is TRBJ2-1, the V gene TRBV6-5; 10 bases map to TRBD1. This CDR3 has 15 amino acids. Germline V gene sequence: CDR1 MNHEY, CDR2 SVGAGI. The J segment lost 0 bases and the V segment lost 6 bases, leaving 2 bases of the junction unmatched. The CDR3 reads CASRRDRGSYNEQFF. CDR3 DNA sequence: TGTGCCAGCAGACGGGACAGGGGCTCCTACAATGAGCAGTTCTTC.

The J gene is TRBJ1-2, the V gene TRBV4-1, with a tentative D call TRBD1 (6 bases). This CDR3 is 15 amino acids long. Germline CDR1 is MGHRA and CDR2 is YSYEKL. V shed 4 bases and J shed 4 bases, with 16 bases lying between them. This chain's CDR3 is CASSPRAGASYGYTF. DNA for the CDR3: TGCGCCAGCAGCCCTCGGGCAGGGGCTAGCTATGGCTACACCTTC.

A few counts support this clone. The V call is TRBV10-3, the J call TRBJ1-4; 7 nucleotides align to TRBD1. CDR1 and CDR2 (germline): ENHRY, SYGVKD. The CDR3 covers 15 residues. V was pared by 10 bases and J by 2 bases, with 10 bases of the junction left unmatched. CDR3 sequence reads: CATGQVDGTNEKLFF. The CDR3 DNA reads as TGTGCCACCGGACAGGTCGATGGGACTAATGAAAAACTGTTTTTT.

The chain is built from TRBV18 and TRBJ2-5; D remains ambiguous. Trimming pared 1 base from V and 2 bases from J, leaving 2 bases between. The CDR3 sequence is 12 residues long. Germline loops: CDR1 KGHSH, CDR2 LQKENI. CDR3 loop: CASSPQQETQYF. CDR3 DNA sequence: TGTGCCAGCTCACCACAGCAAGAGACCCAGTACTTC.

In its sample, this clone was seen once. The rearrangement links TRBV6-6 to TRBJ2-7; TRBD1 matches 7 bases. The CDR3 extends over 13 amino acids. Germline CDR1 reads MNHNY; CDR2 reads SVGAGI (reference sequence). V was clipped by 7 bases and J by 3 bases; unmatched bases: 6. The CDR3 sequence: CASTRDRVYEQYF. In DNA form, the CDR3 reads TGTGCCAGCACCAGAGACAGGGTCTACGAGCAGTACTTC.

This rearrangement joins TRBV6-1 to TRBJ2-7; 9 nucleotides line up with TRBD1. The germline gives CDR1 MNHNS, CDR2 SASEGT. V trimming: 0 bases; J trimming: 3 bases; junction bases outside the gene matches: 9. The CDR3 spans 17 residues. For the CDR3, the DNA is TGTGCCAGCAGTGAAGCACTACCCGGGACAGGGTTCTACGAGCAGTACTTC. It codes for CASSEALPGTGFYEQYF.

The CDR3 DNA reads TGTGCCAGCAGTGAAGCTTCCGGATTGGGTTACGAGCAGTACTTC. Its protein product is CASSEASGLGYEQYF. This chain uses TRBV2 with TRBJ2-7; D is uncertain. The V end was cut by 0 bases, the J end by 4 bases, with 13 bases between. The germline CDR1 and CDR2 sequences are SNHLY and FYNNEI. This CDR3 region has 15 residues. Looking up the rest from reference TRBV2 and TRBJ2-7 gives the full variable domain: EPEVTQTPSHQVTQMGQEVILRCVPISNHLYFYWYRQILGQKVEFLVSFYNNEISEKSEIFDDQFSVERPDGSNFTLKIRSTKLEDSAMYFCASSEASGLGYEQYFGPGTRLTVT.

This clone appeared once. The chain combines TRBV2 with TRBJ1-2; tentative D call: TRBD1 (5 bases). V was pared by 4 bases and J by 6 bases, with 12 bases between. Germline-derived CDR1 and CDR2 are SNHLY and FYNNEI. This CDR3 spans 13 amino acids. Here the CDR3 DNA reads TGTGCCAGCAGTGTTTATGGGGCGGATGGCTACACCTTC. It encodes CASSVYGADGYTF.